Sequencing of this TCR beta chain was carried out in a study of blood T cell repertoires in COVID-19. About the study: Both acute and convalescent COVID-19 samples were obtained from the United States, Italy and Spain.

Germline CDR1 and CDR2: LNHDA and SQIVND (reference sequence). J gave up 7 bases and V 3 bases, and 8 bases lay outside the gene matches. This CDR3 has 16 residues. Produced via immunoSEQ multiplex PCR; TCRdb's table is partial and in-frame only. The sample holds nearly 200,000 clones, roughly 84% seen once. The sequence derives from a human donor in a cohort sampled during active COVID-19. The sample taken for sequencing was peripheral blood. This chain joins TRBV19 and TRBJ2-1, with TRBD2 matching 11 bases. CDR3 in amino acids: CASSIGTSGSWNEQFF. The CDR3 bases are TGTGCCAGTAGTATCGGCACTAGCGGGAGTTGGAATGAGCAGTTCTTC.